This is a list of T cell receptor beta chains from one sample in a study of shared clonotypes between healthy human individuals. Data came from immunoSEQ multiplex PCR; TCRdb stores just in-frame clones and leaves some out. This table has about 460,000 clones, roughly four fifths appearing once. Sequencing input: PBMCs. These receptors were taken from a woman aged 35 to 49 in good health. Some clones in this sample may be carry-over from other donors' samples. The CDR3 runs from the conserved cysteine through the conserved F or W.

length	V	CDR3
15	TRBV14	CASSIWTGVQTEQYF
16	TRBV30	CAWSVDLAGDTGELFF
17	TRBV19	CASSPGGSPVGTDTQYF
14	TRBV18	CASSPGRTYYGYTF
15	TRBV5-1	CASSLELVRYNEQFF
14	TRBV11-2	CASSLLEVTGELFF
14	TRBV10-2	CASSRSGRSYEQYF
15	TRBV6-5	CASSYFAGGPYEQYF
11	TRBV20-1	CSASTGVGYTF
16	TRBV2	CASSEVGSSGDKEQYF
15	TRBV5-1	CASSLVGTANNEQFF
12	TRBV7-2	CASSLASRELFF
14	TRBV7-2	CASSSDSSTGEQYF
16	TRBV21-1	CASSKTSGRSTYEQYF
18	TRBV9	CASSVSPRNSGKTDTQYF
16	TRBV15	CATSRGGVGGNQPQHF
13	TRBV9	CASNPSGNNEQFF
15	TRBV30	CAWSEGQGVLNEQFF
16	TRBV9	CASSHGRGLARSEQYF
18	TRBV14	CASSSRDRGPSSGNTIYF
12	TRBV9	CASSVRADTQYF
13	TRBV6-6	CASSYSGNEKLFF
14	TRBV4-1	CASSQEEAYTEAFF
14	TRBV5-1	CASSLSGQTYEQYF
15	TRBV28	CASSSAGTGVYEQYF
15	TRBV9	CASSVASAYQETQYF
15	TRBV19	CASSAREDQENTIYF